A single sample gave rise to the 27 T cell receptor beta chains below, sequenced in a study of identical twins. A single record per CDR3 protein comes from TCRdb applying MiXCR to the 5' RACE reads. Of around 250,000 distinct CDR3 sequences in the sample, approximately 8.3% were seen once. The same sample was also used in a study of yellow fever vaccine responses in identical twins.

The sequencing input was CD8+ T cells sorted from blood. The receptors originated from a woman aged 18-29 years in good health.

This clonotype was observed many times. The chain combines TRBV7-9 with TRBJ1-1; TRBD1 is a possible D gene (6 bases). The germline V and J ends were trimmed by 4 bases and 5 bases, with 17 bases remaining between them. CDR1 is SEHNR and CDR2 is FQNEAQ in the germline V gene (reference sequence). The CDR3 consists of 15 residues. CDR3 residues: CASSSWGGQGTEAFF. The DNA of the CDR3 is TGTGCCAGCAGCTCCTGGGGGGGGCAGGGTACTGAAGCTTTCTTT.

There are a few counts of this clonotype. This chain connects TRBV5-1 to TRBJ2-3, with D uncertain. CDR1 is SGHRS, CDR2 YFSETQ, per germline. The CDR3 is made up of 15 amino acids. V gave up 2 bases and J gave up 0 bases, with 10 bases separating them. CDR3 nucleotide sequence: TGCGCCAGCAGCTTTGAGGCGCGGAGCACAGATACGCAGTATTTT. Translating gives CASSFEARSTDTQYF. The full variable domain, in which reference TRBV5-1 and TRBJ2-3 provide the parts outside the CDR3, is KAGVTQTPRYLIKTRGQQVTLSCSPISGHRSVSWYQQTPGQGLQFLFEYFSETQRNKGNFPGRFSGRQFSNSRSEMNVSTLELGDSALYLCASSFEARSTDTQYFGPGTRLTVL.

This clonotype has ten or more counts. The J gene is TRBJ2-1, the V gene TRBV7-9, with 14 bases aligning to TRBD2. The CDR3 has 16 residues. V trimming: 7 bases; J trimming: 9 bases; junction bases outside the gene matches: 11. Germline V gene lookup returns CDR1 SEHNR and CDR2 FQNEAQ (reference sequence). The CDR3 region is CASTPGTSGSWGEQFF. Here the CDR3 DNA reads TGTGCCAGCACCCCGGGGACTAGCGGGAGTTGGGGTGAGCAGTTCTTC.

The rearrangement joins TRBV2 to TRBJ2-3; TRBD2 aligns across 11 bases. Per germline, CDR1 SNHLY and CDR2 FYNNEI. This CDR3 is built from 17 residues. Unmatched junction bases numbered 12, after V lost 6 bases and J lost 4 bases. The CDR3 sequence: CASSHKHLLAGADTQYF. CDR3 coding DNA: TGTGCCAGCAGCCACAAACACCTACTAGCGGGGGCAGATACGCAGTATTTT.

Ten or more counts support this clonotype. V usage is TRBV9 and J usage is TRBJ2-2; D unresolved. V dropped 0 bases and J dropped 6 bases, with 6 bases sitting between them. The CDR3 covers 13 residues. Per the germline V gene, CDR1 is SGDLS and CDR2 is YYNGEE. This chain's CDR3 is CASSVGYPGELFF. The CDR3 coding sequence is TGTGCCAGCAGCGTAGGTTATCCCGGGGAGCTGTTTTTT.

This clonotype came up many times. The genes are TRBV4-1 and TRBJ2-7; the D gene is possibly TRBD1 (5 bases). The CDR3 sequence is 14 residues long. Germline V CDR1 and CDR2: MGHRA, YSYEKL. V was cut by 0 bases and J by 4 bases, with 10 bases left in between. The CDR3 DNA reads TGCGCCAGCAGCCAAGAACGACAGTTTTACGAGCAGTACTTC. This encodes CASSQERQFYEQYF.

For the CDR3, the DNA is TGTGCCAGCAGCCCCCGGACAGGGTCGACCGGGGAGCTGTTTTTT. Translating gives CASSPRTGSTGELFF. The gene calls are TRBV9 and TRBJ2-2; 8 bases align to TRBD1. This CDR3 contains 15 residues. Germline lookup yields CDR1 SGDLS and CDR2 YYNGEE. V trimming: 4 bases; J trimming: 5 bases; junction bases outside the gene matches: 7.

The V and J genes are TRBV14 and TRBJ2-1, with 8 bases that match TRBD2. From germline, CDR1 is SGHDN and CDR2 FVKESK. This CDR3 is 16 amino acids long. V shed 0 bases, J shed 6 bases, and the junction held 7 bases outside the gene matches. The CDR3 region is CASSQEERELVNEQFF. CDR3 in DNA: TGTGCCAGCAGCCAAGAGGAGCGGGAGCTGGTCAATGAGCAGTTCTTC.

The chain links TRBV11-2 to TRBJ2-5, with 13 bases lining up with TRBD2. Trimming removed 3 bases from V and 5 bases from J; junction bases left unmatched: 3. The germline V gene has CDR1 SGHAT and CDR2 FQNNGV. There are 15 residues in the CDR3. The CDR3 coding sequence is TGTGCCAGCAGCTTGTCGACTAGCGGGAGGGAGACCCAGTACTTC. Its protein is CASSLSTSGRETQYF. The variable domain in full, completed from reference TRBV11-2 and TRBJ2-5, reads EAGVAQSPRYKIIEKRQSVAFWCNPISGHATLYWYQQILGQGPKLLIQFQNNGVVDDSQLPKDRFSAERLKGVDSTLKIQPAKLEDSAVYLCASSLSTSGRETQYFGPGTRLLVL.

In DNA, the CDR3 is TGTGCCAGCAGCCAGCCCGGTCGGACAGGGGGTTTGGCGGGAGTACCCTCCTACGAGCAGTACTTC. Translation gives CASSQPGRTGGLAGVPSYEQYF. The J gene is TRBJ2-7, the V gene TRBV4-2, with 10 nucleotides matching TRBD1. With V trimmed by 3 bases and J by 0 bases, 23 bases remained unmatched. CDR1 is LGHNA, CDR2 YNFKEQ, per germline. CDR3 size: 22 residues.

V is TRBV5-6 and J is TRBJ2-1; 9 nucleotides match TRBD1. The ends lost 3 bases at V and 8 bases at J; junction bases unmatched: 9. Germline V CDR1 and CDR2: SGHDT, YYEEEE. The CDR3 spans 15 residues. The CDR3 DNA is TGTGCCAGCAGCTACGGACAGGGGTGGATCGATGAGCAGTTCTTC. Its protein product is CASSYGQGWIDEQFF.

The gene calls are TRBV2 and TRBJ2-7, with 7 bases lining up with TRBD1. This CDR3 spans 15 amino acids. Germline CDR1 is SNHLY and CDR2 is FYNNEI. Germline trimming cut 6 bases from V and 1 base from J; bases unmatched to any gene: 9. This CDR3 reads CASRGLRQGSYEQYF. CDR3 DNA: TGTGCCAGCAGAGGATTAAGACAGGGTTCCTACGAGCAGTACTTC. The whole variable domain, filled in from reference TRBV2 and TRBJ2-7, reads EPEVTQTPSHQVTQMGQEVILRCVPISNHLYFYWYRQILGQKVEFLVSFYNNEISEKSEIFDDQFSVERPDGSNFTLKIRSTKLEDSAMYFCASRGLRQGSYEQYFGPGTRLTVT.

This clonotype has just a few counts. This chain uses TRBV2 with TRBJ2-3, with TRBD2 identical over 10 bases. V trimming: 3 bases; J trimming: 6 bases; junction bases outside the gene matches: 6. Germline loops: CDR1 SNHLY, CDR2 FYNNEI. CDR3 size: 15 residues. The CDR3 coding sequence is TGTGCCAGCAGTGACATAGCGGGGGGTCGGGATACGCAGTATTTT. Protein: CASSDIAGGRDTQYF.

This clonotype has a count of ten or more. The chain carries TRBV5-1 and TRBJ2-7; D gene ambiguous. The V gene's germline CDR1 is SGHRS and CDR2 YFSETQ. Trimming removed 0 bases at V and 5 bases at J, with 12 bases between. The length of the CDR3 is 14 residues. The CDR3 spells CASSLVASPHEQYF. The CDR3 DNA reads TGCGCCAGCAGCTTGGTGGCTAGTCCCCACGAGCAGTACTTC.

The chain couples TRBV7-6 to TRBJ2-7; no clear D. Per the germline V gene, CDR1 is SGHVS and CDR2 is FNYEAQ. Trimming stripped 5 bases from V and 7 bases from J, with 15 bases between. CDR3 length: 13 amino acids. CDR3 DNA: TGTGCCAGCAGCCGAATTGTCACCTCGGAGCAGTACTTC. Protein sequence: CASSRIVTSEQYF.

This clonotype was recorded many times. The chain is built from TRBV5-1 and TRBJ2-1; weak D call: TRBD2 (5 bases). The CDR3 is 15 residues long. V was clipped by 0 bases and J by 6 bases, with 13 bases between them. From germline, CDR1 is SGHRS and CDR2 YFSETQ. CDR3 sequence: CASSLVPDWTNEQFF. The CDR3 nucleotides are TGCGCCAGCAGCTTGGTTCCGGACTGGACCAATGAGCAGTTCTTC.

This clonotype was seen at least ten times. V gene TRBV5-5 combines with J gene TRBJ1-6; the D is unclear. The CDR3 has 12 residues. Per the germline V gene, CDR1 is SGHKS and CDR2 is YYEKEE (reference sequence). V was trimmed by 4 bases and J by 12 bases, leaving 11 bases between them. CDR3 DNA: TGTGCCAGCAGCATAGACGCAGGACCCCTCCACTTT. Amino acid sequence: CASSIDAGPLHF. The whole variable domain, filled in from reference TRBV5-5 and TRBJ1-6, reads DAGVTQSPTHLIKTRGQQVTLRCSPISGHKSVSWYQQVLGQGPQFIFQYYEKEERGRGNFPDRFSARQFPNYSSELNVNALLLGDSALYLCASSIDAGPLHFGNGTRLTVT.

In this sample, this clonotype turned up once. The gene calls are TRBV27 and TRBJ2-3; tentative D call: TRBD1 (8 bases). V gave up 5 bases and J gave up 6 bases, with 21 bases separating them. Germline values: CDR1 MNHEY, CDR2 SMNVEV (reference sequence). The CDR3 spans 16 residues. The CDR3 coding sequence is TGTGCCAGCAGTAATGAGCGGGGAAGGGACAGGGATACGCAGTATTTT. Its translation is CASSNERGRDRDTQYF.

Many counts were recorded for this clonotype. The chain combines TRBV7-9 with TRBJ2-1, with 10 nucleotides matching TRBD2. V was clipped by 5 bases and J by 9 bases; unmatched bases: 13. CDR1 and CDR2 (germline): SEHNR, FQNEAQ (reference sequence). CDR3 length equals 16 residues. This chain's CDR3 is CASSPSQREGLGEQFF. CDR3 in DNA: TGTGCCAGCAGCCCTTCCCAGCGGGAGGGCCTGGGTGAGCAGTTCTTC.

This clonotype appeared many times. V usage is TRBV20-1 and J usage is TRBJ2-7, with D possibly matching TRBD1 (6 bases). Germline CDR1 DFQATT, CDR2 SNEGSKA (reference sequence). The CDR3 consists of 14 residues. Trimming cost V 0 bases and J 3 bases, with 12 bases left between them. The CDR3: CSARDRDKSYEQYF. CDR3 nucleotides: TGCAGTGCTAGAGATAGGGACAAAAGCTACGAGCAGTACTTC.

This clonotype was observed at least ten times. The V and J genes are TRBV29-1 and TRBJ2-1; 13 positions agree with TRBD2. Unmatched junction bases numbered 10, after V lost 7 bases and J lost 4 bases. From germline, CDR1 is SQVTM and CDR2 ANQGSEA. The CDR3 length is 16 residues. As DNA, the CDR3 is TGCAGCGCATTAACTAGCGGGGGGGCCCTATACAATGAGCAGTTCTTC. This codes for CSALTSGGALYNEQFF.

This clonotype has at least ten counts. CDR3 residues: CSARLGTAQETQYF. In DNA form, the CDR3 reads TGCAGTGCTAGGCTAGGGACAGCGCAAGAGACCCAGTACTTC. The gene calls are TRBV20-1 and TRBJ2-5; 7 nucleotides line up with TRBD1. Looked up from germline, CDR1 is DFQATT and CDR2 is SNEGSKA (reference sequence). J was trimmed by 2 bases and V by 3 bases; bases with no gene match: 6. The CDR3 consists of 14 residues.

This clonotype came up a few times. The rearrangement joins TRBV4-3 to TRBJ2-7; D remains ambiguous. The CDR3 consists of 14 residues. The V end was cut by 0 bases, the J end by 4 bases, with 10 bases between. Germline CDR1 LGHNA, CDR2 YSLEER. CDR3 sequence: CASSQDSRLYEQYF. The CDR3 nucleotides are TGCGCCAGCAGCCAAGATAGCAGGTTGTACGAGCAGTACTTC.

This clonotype was observed a few times. The rearrangement links TRBV5-5 to TRBJ2-1, with D perhaps assigned TRBD1 or TRBD2 (6 bases each). The germline V and J ends were trimmed by 4 bases and 2 bases, with 22 bases remaining between them. CDR1 is SGHKS, CDR2 YYEKEE, per germline (reference sequence). The CDR3 loop spans 18 amino acids. The CDR3 nucleotides read TGTGCCAGCAGCCCCCGGGTAGGGGGGCCAAGCACCTACAATGAGCAGTTCTTC. Translating gives CASSPRVGGPSTYNEQFF.

This clonotype was picked up a small number of times. This sequence joins TRBV7-9 and TRBJ2-1; no clear D. The CDR3 spans 15 residues. Trimming pared 1 base from V and 4 bases from J, leaving 11 bases between. Germline CDR1 is SEHNR and CDR2 is FQNEAQ (reference sequence). The CDR3 nucleotides are TGTGCCAGCAGCTTAGACAAGGGTAGTTACAATGAGCAGTTCTTC. Translation: CASSLDKGSYNEQFF. Drawing the rest from reference TRBV7-9 and TRBJ2-1, the complete variable domain is DTGVSQNPRHKITKRGQNVTFRCDPISEHNRLYWYRQTLGQGPEFLTYFQNEAQLEKSRLLSDRFSAERPKGSFSTLEIQRTEQGDSAMYLCASSLDKGSYNEQFFGPGTRLTVL.

The chain uses TRBV27 and TRBJ2-3, with 11 bases fitting TRBD1. The CDR3 loop spans 17 amino acids. V lost 3 bases, J lost 2 bases, and 7 bases stayed unmatched. Germline CDR1 reads MNHEY; CDR2 reads SMNVEV (reference sequence). CDR3 residues: CASSFVWTGGVTDTQYF. The CDR3, as DNA: TGTGCCAGCAGTTTCGTTTGGACAGGGGGCGTCACAGATACGCAGTATTTT.

This clonotype showed up just a few times. The chain employs TRBV20-1 and TRBJ2-7; 9 bases fit TRBD2. The germline gives CDR1 DFQATT, CDR2 SNEGSKA (reference sequence). The CDR3 is 16 amino acids. Unmatched junction bases numbered 13, after V lost 0 bases and J lost 7 bases. CDR3 bases: TGCAGTGCTAGAGACACCGGGACTAGCCGCGCCTGGGAGCAGTACTTC. This codes for CSARDTGTSRAWEQYF.